This T cell receptor beta chain was sequenced during a study of T cell responses to AZD1222 COVID-19 vaccine. About the research overall: Pooled in the analysis were second doses at about 4 or about 12 weeks. Study outcomes and limitations: The donor group comprised mostly white British people and more females; the analysis possibly underestimated clonal diversity. Without day 14 samples, only post-peak T cell repertoires were studied.

There are 15 residues in the CDR3. With V trimmed by 5 bases and J by 3 bases, 4 bases remained unmatched. Germline values: CDR1 SGHTA, CDR2 FQGTGA. Note on this clone: No antigen is known for it.

Produced via immunoSEQ multiplex PCR; TCRdb's table is partial and in-frame only. The table lists 95,000 or so clones, about 88% of them singletons, with less than 3.5% in the top ten. This specimen was peripheral blood, taken on day 0 of AZD1222 vaccination. This TCR was recovered from an adult in good health. This chain uses TRBV7-3 with TRBJ2-1, with 10 nucleotides matching TRBD2. The CDR3, as DNA: TGTGCCAGCAGCCCCAGGACTAGCGGCTACAATGAGCAGTTCTTC. Translation gives CASSPRTSGYNEQFF.